This TCR beta chain originates from a study of T cell changes during pregnancy in multiple sclerosis. The table came from immunoSEQ multiplex PCR; TCRdb's copy has only in-frame clones and leaves some out. The profile covers tens of thousands of clones, with approximately 92% appearing a single time and around 1.3% taken by the ten largest. The material sequenced was peripheral blood. The sequence came from a female donor with multiple sclerosis, enrolled in a pregnancy study.

The CDR3 reads CASSLAASGSYEQYF. The CDR3 DNA follows: TGTGCCAGCAGCTTAGCGGCTAGCGGGAGCTACGAGCAGTACTTC. The chain recombines TRBV7-9 with TRBJ2-7; 10 positions match TRBD2. The germline V gene has CDR1 SEHNR and CDR2 FQNEAQ (reference sequence). The ends lost 0 bases at V and 3 bases at J; junction bases unmatched: 2. CDR3 length: 15 amino acids.